A single sample gave rise to the 5 T cell receptor beta chains below, sequenced in a study of tumor-infiltrating lymphocytes in primary liver carcinoma. Co-extracting RNA and DNA was done with about 20-34 mg of unsorted bulk tissue as input. TCR beta cDNA was made from around 520 ng total RNA with a constant-region primer. The TCR beta library was amplified through three nested multiplex PCR rounds in a modified ARM-PCR procedure. The first two PCR rounds used TRBV1-TRBV30 forward primers with a C-beta reverse primer, about 10 cycles each. TCRdb redid the calling of the multiplex PCR reads with MiXCR, one entry per CDR3 protein. The table records about 210,000 distinct CDR3 sequences, approximately 86% of them present only once. Sequenced: tumor tissue from primary liver carcinoma. The receptor source for this set is a middle-aged man with primary liver carcinoma and hepatitis B virus infection.

V is TRBV11-2 and J is TRBJ2-5, with 7 bases fitting TRBD2. The trim removed 8 bases at V and 0 bases at J, leaving 3 bases unmatched. Germline V gene data show CDR1 as SGHAT and CDR2 as FQNNGV. CDR3 length: 13 amino acids. CDR3 nucleotides: TGTGCCAGCGGGGGGGGGGACCAAGAGACCCAGTACTTC. This gives the protein CASGGGDQETQYF.

This clonotype was detected only once. The rearrangement uses TRBV11-1 and TRBJ2-4; maybe TRBD2 (6 bases). The CDR3 is 17 amino acids. The V gene's germline CDR1 is SGHAT and CDR2 FQDESV (reference sequence). This CDR3 is CVSSFPWTIGTKNIQYF. CDR3 DNA: TGTGTAAGCAGCTTTCCCTGGACTATCGGGACCAAAAACATTCAGTACTTC.

On this clonotype itself: It may be a read error: a sequence one base away is much more abundant. This chain connects TRBV25-1 to TRBJ2-7, with D unclear. The CDR3 runs 12 residues. The ends were cut back, 9 bases at V and 0 bases at J, with 9 bases in the middle. The germline gives CDR1 MGHDK, CDR2 SYGVNS. CDR3 protein: CARRWDSYEQYF. CDR3 sequence (DNA): TGTGCCAGGAGATGGGACTCCTACGAGCAGTACTTC.

Note on this clonotype: One junction end does not reproduce the germline sequence, and a read error may be involved. The genes are TRBV11-2 and TRBJ2-2; D perhaps matches TRBD2 (6 bases). The V gene's germline CDR1 is SGHAT and CDR2 FQNNGV. This CDR3 spans 15 amino acids. The DNA for the CDR3 is TGTGCCCGCAGCCATGTCCGGGGGAGGACCGTGGAGCTGTTCTTT. As protein: CARSHVRGRTVELFF.

Concerning this clonotype itself: One end of the junction is discordant with germline, which a read error may explain. The V and J genes are TRBV29-1 and TRBJ1-2; D unclear. CDR3 length: 15 residues. Looked up from germline, CDR1 is SQVTM and CDR2 is ANQGSEA. The CDR3, as DNA: TGCAGCGTTGAAGTATCCGCCAGTGCCTCCTATGACTACACCTTC. The encoded protein is CSVEVSASASYDYTF.